This TCR beta chain was sequenced in a study of blood T cell repertoires in COVID-19. Turning to the study itself: Acute and convalescent COVID-19 samples came from the United States, Italy and Spain. Sample material is recorded as cDNA or gDNA derived from T cells, B-cell-depleted T cells, or PBMCs.

Per the study methods: Nucleated cell counts were estimated from reference gene primer amplification. The data were produced by immunoSEQ multiplex PCR, yet TCRdb's version contains in-frame clones alone and is incomplete. From that table come the V and J calls and clone size; the DNA was used to work out D and trimming. The repertoire holds under 150,000 clones, 80% to 90% seen once, with about 3.4% in the top ten. CDR3 length: 15 amino acids. V lost 2 bases to trimming and J lost 1 base; unmatched junction nucleotides: 3. The V gene's germline CDR1 is SGHTA and CDR2 FQGNSA. This clonotype originated in a middle-aged man with acute or convalescent COVID-19. The chain links TRBV7-2 to TRBJ1-1, with 8 bases aligning to TRBD1. Specimen: peripheral blood. In DNA, the CDR3 is TGTGCCAGCAGCTTACAGGGGGCAGGGAACACTGAAGCTTTCTTT. Protein product: CASSLQGAGNTEAFF.